This TCR beta chain was found in a study of T cells in Graves' hyperthyroidism and ophthalmopathy. This CDR3 has 15 residues. The V and J ends lost 6 bases and 3 bases respectively, with 18 bases between them. CDR1 SGHNT and CDR2 YENEEA come from the germline V gene. What was amplified from RNA transcripts were TCR beta CDR3 regions. The TCR CDR3 was amplified in a first-round RT-PCR using the HTBI primer set. Using its own MiXCR run on the multiplex PCR reads, TCRdb lists one record per CDR3 protein. The table shows approximately 620,000 distinct CDR3 sequences, with approximately 15% occurring only once.

The clonotype originates from a woman in her twenties or thirties with Graves' hyperthyroidism that later progressed to Graves' ophthalmopathy. The genes are TRBV11-3 and TRBJ2-7; weak D call: TRBD1 (5 bases). The sample comprised blood. CDR3 nucleotides: TGTGCCAGCAGGTTGTCGCAGGGATTGATCTACGAGCAGTACTTC. Translating it yields CASRLSQGLIYEQYF.